The subject of this entry is one T cell receptor beta chain. The data stem from a study of blood T cell repertoires in COVID-19. Original processing methods: Amplification of reference gene primers provided the estimated nucleated cell counts. The repertoire was sequenced with immunoSEQ multiplex PCR; TCRdb's copy has only in-frame clones and lacks some. The V and J calls and clone size are taken from that table; D and trimming were inferred from the DNA. The sample consists of almost 250,000 clones, more than 85% of them appearing once. V lost 2 bases and J lost 0, with 13 bases in between. This CDR3 has 17 amino acids. Germline V gene lookup returns CDR1 MNHEY and CDR2 SVGEGT. Allocation to cohorts depended on clinical history reported by the participants.

Sequenced: PBMCs or T cells enriched from blood (not recorded which). The rearrangement links TRBV6-2 or TRBV6-3 to TRBJ2-2, with a possible D match to TRBD1 (6 bases). The origin of this receptor is a woman in her twenties or thirties who had recovered from COVID-19. In nucleotides, the CDR3 is TGTGCCAGCAGTTACGCCGAAGGGACACCGAACACCGGGGAGCTGTTTTTT. This encodes CASSYAEGTPNTGELFF.